The 23 T cell receptor beta chains below were found in one sample sequenced in a study of cytomegalovirus exposure and HLA in healthy donors. Use of 60 Vbeta and 13 Jbeta primers characterized the PCR. Assay used: immunoSEQ multiplex PCR; TCRdb lists only in-frame clones, some missing. The table has under 200,000 clones, 65% to 90% seen once. The sequencing input was PBMCs. The receptors shown here come from a male donor in good health and CMV-seronegative.

This clone was found once. The chain is built from TRBV10-3 and TRBJ1-1, with D possibly matching TRBD1 (6 bases). Germline V gene lookup returns CDR1 ENHRY and CDR2 SYGVKD. The CDR3 has 13 residues. CDR3 protein: CATKVQGNTEAFF. The CDR3, as DNA: TGTGCGACCAAGGTACAGGGGAACACTGAAGCTTTCTTT.

The chain recombines TRBV6-1 with TRBJ2-7, with TRBD1 matching over 9 bases. CDR3 size: 13 residues. Trimming cost V 7 bases and J 2 bases; bases outside gene matches: 3. CDR1 and CDR2 from the germline V gene are MNHNS and SASEGT. CDR3 sequence: CASIRDRAYEQYF. In DNA, the CDR3 is TGTGCCAGCATTCGGGACAGGGCCTACGAGCAGTACTTC.

V gene TRBV19 combines with J gene TRBJ1-5; the D is unclear. The V and J ends lost 8 bases and 2 bases respectively, with 10 bases between them. The V gene's germline CDR1 is LNHDA and CDR2 SQIVND (reference sequence). The CDR3 has 13 amino acids. CDR3 nucleotides: TGTGCCAGTGGAGAAGGCCGCAATCAGCCCCAGCATTTT. Its protein is CASGEGRNQPQHF.

V is TRBV9 and J is TRBJ2-3; TRBD1 agrees at 7 bases. The CDR3 has 15 amino acids. Germline values: CDR1 SGDLS, CDR2 YYNGEE. Trimming removed 4 bases from V and 2 bases from J; junction bases left unmatched: 7. The CDR3 coding sequence is TGTGCCAGCAGCCCTCGGGACAGCTTCACAGATACGCAGTATTTT. It codes for CASSPRDSFTDTQYF.

The chain carries TRBV5-1 and TRBJ2-3, with D tentatively TRBD2 (6 bases). Trimming removed 1 base from V and 3 bases from J, with 15 bases in between. From germline, CDR1 is SGHRS and CDR2 YFSETQ. The CDR3 loop spans 16 amino acids. CDR3 coding DNA: TGCGCCAGCAGCTTGTTTCCGGGGGAAGGGACAGATACGCAGTATTTT. Encoded protein: CASSLFPGEGTDTQYF.

This clone was observed a few times. The chain is built from TRBV4-3 and TRBJ2-3; TRBD2 might be the D (7 bases). The V gene lost 0 bases and the J gene lost 5 bases, with 12 bases spanning the gap. Germline loops: CDR1 LGHNA, CDR2 YSLEER. CDR3 length: 15 amino acids. CDR3 amino acids: CASSQEGGPGDTQYF. The CDR3, as DNA: TGCGCCAGCAGCCAAGAGGGGGGGCCGGGAGATACGCAGTATTTT.

This clone turned up a few times. The chain has TRBV19 and TRBJ2-3; D might be TRBD1 (5 bases). The CDR3 spans 11 residues. Trimming took 9 bases from V and 8 from J, leaving 12 bases between them. The germline V gene has CDR1 LNHDA and CDR2 SQIVND (reference sequence). As DNA, the CDR3 is TGTGCCAGCAGTCAGGGTTTTACGCAGTATTTT. It translates to CASSQGFTQYF.

The chain carries TRBV19 and TRBJ1-2; TRBD1 matches 7 bases. The CDR3 has 14 residues. V trimming: 3 bases; J trimming: 0 bases; junction bases outside the gene matches: 1. In germline, CDR1 is LNHDA, CDR2 SQIVND (reference sequence). Here the CDR3 DNA reads TGTGCCAGTAGTATTGGGACAGCTAACTATGGCTACACCTTC. It is translated as CASSIGTANYGYTF.

The genes are TRBV6-5 and TRBJ2-3, with 10 positions matching TRBD2. Germline values: CDR1 MNHEY, CDR2 SVGAGI. The CDR3 runs 15 residues. The V segment lost 5 bases and the J segment 4 bases; nucleotides outside the gene matches: 6. The CDR3, as DNA: TGTGCCAGCAGTCCACTAGCGGGGATCTCAGATACGCAGTATTTT. The encoded protein is CASSPLAGISDTQYF.

This chain links TRBV7-2 with TRBJ2-7; 9 bases match TRBD1. The CDR3 spans 16 residues. Trimming cost V 1 base and J 0 bases; bases outside gene matches: 4. Germline CDR1 reads SGHTA; CDR2 reads FQGNSA. CDR3 DNA sequence: TGTGCCAGCAGCTTAGGGGACAGGGCGATCTCCTACGAGCAGTACTTC. Encoded protein: CASSLGDRAISYEQYF.

The chain has TRBV30 and TRBJ1-1, with 8 nucleotides matching TRBD1. The germline V gene encodes CDR1 GTSNPN and CDR2 SVGIG (reference sequence). V lost 7 bases, J lost 5 bases, and 12 bases stayed unmatched. This CDR3 is 14 amino acids long. CDR3 amino acids: CAYDRGAAGTEAFF. The DNA for the CDR3 is TGTGCCTATGACAGGGGCGCGGCGGGGACTGAAGCTTTCTTT.

The chain has TRBV6-1 and TRBJ1-1; 8 positions match TRBD1. After removal of 5 bases from V and 0 bases from J, the junction contained 2 bases not matched to a gene. Germline V gives CDR1 MNHNS, CDR2 SASEGT. The CDR3 is 14 residues long. The CDR3 here is CASSRGQVNTEAFF. CDR3 bases: TGTGCCAGCAGTCGGGGACAGGTGAACACTGAAGCTTTCTTT.

CDR3 sequence: CASSSQGSGANVLTF. The DNA for the CDR3 is TGTGCCAGCAGCTCACAGGGGTCTGGGGCCAACGTCCTGACTTTC. This sequence joins TRBV5-6 and TRBJ2-6; TRBD1 matches at 7 bases. This CDR3 region has 15 residues. The germline V gene encodes CDR1 SGHDT and CDR2 YYEEEE. V was pared by 3 bases and J by 1 base, with 1 base of the junction left unmatched. The whole variable domain, filled in from reference TRBV5-6 and TRBJ2-6, reads DAGVTQSPTHLIKTRGQQVTLRCSPKSGHDTVSWYQQALGQGPQFIFQYYEEEERQRGNFPDRFSGHQFPNYSSELNVNALLLGDSALYLCASSSQGSGANVLTFGAGSRLTVL.

J is TRBJ1-2 and V is TRBV18; D ambiguous. Trimming removed 2 bases from V and 2 bases from J, with 12 bases in between. Germline CDR1 reads KGHSH; CDR2 reads LQKENI. The CDR3 runs to 15 residues. The CDR3 sequence: CASSPVAISNYGYTF. The CDR3 bases are TGTGCCAGCTCACCAGTGGCAATCTCCAACTATGGCTACACCTTC.

The chain carries TRBV4-1 and TRBJ2-2, with D possibly being TRBD1 (6 bases). CDR1 is MGHRA, CDR2 YSYEKL, per germline. The V gene lost 5 bases and the J gene lost 0 bases, with 16 bases spanning the gap. CDR3 length: 17 residues. Here the CDR3 DNA reads TGCGCCAGCAGCAGATTTTCCGGGACAACGAACACCGGGGAGCTGTTTTTT. Translation gives CASSRFSGTTNTGELFF.

The rearrangement joins TRBV4-3 to TRBJ1-2; TRBD1 is a possible D gene (5 bases). The V end lost 0 bases, the J end lost 8 bases, and 16 bases lay between the germline ends. The CDR3 runs 15 residues. Germline CDR1 is LGHNA and CDR2 is YSLEER. In DNA, the CDR3 is TGCGCCAGCAGCCAAGATACGGCAGGGTGGAAAGGCTACACCTTC. This sequence encodes CASSQDTAGWKGYTF.

The chain carries TRBV5-1 and TRBJ2-7; 7 nucleotides agree with TRBD1. CDR1 is SGHRS and CDR2 is YFSETQ in the germline V gene. This CDR3 is 14 amino acids long. V shed 0 bases, J shed 6 bases, and the junction held 6 bases outside the gene matches. CDR3 amino acids: CASSLALHRGEQYF. CDR3 DNA: TGCGCCAGCAGCTTGGCCCTTCACAGGGGCGAGCAGTACTTC.

This clone has only a few counts. The rearrangement joins TRBV7-9 to TRBJ1-1; the match to TRBD1 covers 7 bases. The CDR3 is 13 amino acids. V lost 7 bases and J lost 1; bases outside the gene matches: 3. Germline CDR1 SEHNR, CDR2 FQNEAQ (reference sequence). As DNA, the CDR3 is TGTGCCAGCACCTGGGACAGGAACACTGAAGCTTTCTTT. It is translated as CASTWDRNTEAFF.

This rearrangement joins TRBV19 to TRBJ2-5; 9 nucleotides align to TRBD2. The ends lost 3 bases at V and 2 bases at J; junction bases unmatched: 7. The CDR3 totals 16 residues. Looked up from germline, CDR1 is LNHDA and CDR2 is SQIVND (reference sequence). DNA of the CDR3: TGTGCCAGTAGTATTTGGGCTAGCGGGGCACAAGAGACCCAGTACTTC. Translation gives CASSIWASGAQETQYF.

The V call is TRBV10-1, the J call TRBJ1-1; maybe TRBD1 (6 bases). CDR3 length equals 15 residues. The germline V and J ends were trimmed by 0 bases and 8 bases, with 16 bases remaining between them. The germline V gene has CDR1 WNHNN and CDR2 SYGVQD (reference sequence). CDR3 sequence reads: CASSESTAGGAEAFF. The CDR3 coding sequence is TGCGCCAGCAGTGAGTCCACGGCCGGGGGGGCGGAAGCTTTCTTT.

CDR3 in DNA: TGTGCCAGCAGCCTCTTCGGGGTGGATACGCAGTATTTT. Protein product: CASSLFGVDTQYF. V and J are TRBV7-9 and TRBJ2-3, with D possibly TRBD2 on 5 matching bases. The CDR3 has 13 residues. Germline CDR1 SEHNR, CDR2 FQNEAQ (reference sequence). V gave up 5 bases and J gave up 6 bases, with 12 bases separating them.

The genes are TRBV10-1 and TRBJ2-1, with 7 bases identical to TRBD1. V lost 2 bases, J lost 6 bases, and 10 bases stayed unmatched. The CDR3 runs 16 residues. The V gene's germline CDR1 is WNHNN and CDR2 SYGVQD (reference sequence). The CDR3 coding sequence is TGCGCCAGCAGTGAGCCCGGGACAGTTTCTGGCAATGAGCAGTTCTTC. This gives the protein CASSEPGTVSGNEQFF.

The chain combines TRBV27 with TRBJ2-6; perhaps TRBD2 as D (7 bases). CDR1 MNHEY and CDR2 SMNVEV come from the germline V gene (reference sequence). CDR3 length: 18 residues. V was shortened by 3 bases and J by 0 bases, with 15 bases between the two germline ends. Written as DNA, the CDR3 is TGTGCCAGCAGTTTCTACGGGGGGCTTGGCTCTGGGGCCAACGTCCTGACTTTC. Translated, it gives CASSFYGGLGSGANVLTF.